This T cell receptor beta chain emerged from a study of identical twins. Using its own MiXCR run on the 5' RACE reads, TCRdb lists one record per CDR3 protein. The sample includes 550,000 to 800,000 distinct CDR3 sequences, under 8.5% of them seen just once. Study findings and constraints: Twin pairs had excess sharing that was weaker in beta out-of-frame sequences.

The sample holds a few counts of this clonotype. Its target is not known. The CDR3 runs 14 residues. The germline CDR1 and CDR2 sequences are SGHDN and FVKESK. V dropped 4 bases and J dropped 3; count of bases not matched to a gene: 4. The same sample was also studied in work on yellow fever vaccine responses in identical twins.

The sequenced material came from PBMCs. The V gene is TRBV14, the J gene TRBJ2-5, with TRBD2 matching over 8 bases. The TCR sequence derives from a woman aged 18-29 years in good health. CDR3 in DNA: TGTGCCAGCAGCCCCTCGACTAGCGAAGAGACCCAGTACTTC. This encodes CASSPSTSEETQYF.